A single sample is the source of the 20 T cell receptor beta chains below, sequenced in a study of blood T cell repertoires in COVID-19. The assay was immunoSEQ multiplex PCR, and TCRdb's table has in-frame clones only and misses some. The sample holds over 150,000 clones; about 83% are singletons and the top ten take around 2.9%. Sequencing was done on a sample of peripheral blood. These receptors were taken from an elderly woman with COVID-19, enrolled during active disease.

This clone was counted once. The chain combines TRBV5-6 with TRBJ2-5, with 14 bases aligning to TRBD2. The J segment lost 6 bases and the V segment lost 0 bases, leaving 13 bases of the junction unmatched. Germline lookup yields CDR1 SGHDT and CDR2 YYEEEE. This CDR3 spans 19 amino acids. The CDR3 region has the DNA TGTGCCAGCAGCTTGGCCGGAGTGACTAGCGGGGGGGCCGTAAAGACCCAGTACTTC. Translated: CASSLAGVTSGGAVKTQYF.

CDR3 bases: TGTGCCACCAGTGCCCGGACAGGGTCCTATAACTATGGCTACACCTTC. Its translation: CATSARTGSYNYGYTF. The gene calls are TRBV24-1 and TRBJ1-2; 8 nucleotides match TRBD1. CDR3 size: 16 residues. Germline values: CDR1 KGHDR, CDR2 SFDVKD. Trimming took 5 bases from V and 1 from J; bases not matched to a gene: 8.

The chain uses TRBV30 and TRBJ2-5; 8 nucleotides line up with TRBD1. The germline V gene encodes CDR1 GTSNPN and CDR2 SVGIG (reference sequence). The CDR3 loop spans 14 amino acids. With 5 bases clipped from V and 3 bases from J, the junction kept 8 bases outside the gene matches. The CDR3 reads CAWGKGTGKETQYF. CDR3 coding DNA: TGTGCCTGGGGGAAAGGGACAGGTAAAGAGACCCAGTACTTC.

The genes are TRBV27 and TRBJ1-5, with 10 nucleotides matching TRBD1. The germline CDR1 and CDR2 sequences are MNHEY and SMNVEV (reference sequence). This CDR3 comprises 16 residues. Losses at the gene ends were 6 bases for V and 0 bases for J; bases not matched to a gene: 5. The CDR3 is CASSKTGGYSNQPQHF. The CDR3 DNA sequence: TGTGCCAGCAGCAAGACAGGGGGCTATAGCAATCAGCCCCAGCATTTT.

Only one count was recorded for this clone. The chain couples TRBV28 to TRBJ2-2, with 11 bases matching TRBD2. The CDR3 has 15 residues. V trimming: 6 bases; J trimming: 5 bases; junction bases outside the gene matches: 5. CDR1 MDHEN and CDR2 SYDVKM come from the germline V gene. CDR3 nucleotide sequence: TGTGCCAGCAGCCCCCTAGCGGGGGGTACCGGGGAGCTGTTTTTT. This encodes CASSPLAGGTGELFF.

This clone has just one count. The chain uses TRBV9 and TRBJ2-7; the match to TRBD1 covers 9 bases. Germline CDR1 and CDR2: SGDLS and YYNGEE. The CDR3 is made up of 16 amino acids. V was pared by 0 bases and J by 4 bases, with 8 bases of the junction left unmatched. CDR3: CASSVGAGQGSYEQYF. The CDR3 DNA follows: TGTGCCAGCAGCGTAGGAGCGGGACAGGGATCGTACGAGCAGTACTTC.

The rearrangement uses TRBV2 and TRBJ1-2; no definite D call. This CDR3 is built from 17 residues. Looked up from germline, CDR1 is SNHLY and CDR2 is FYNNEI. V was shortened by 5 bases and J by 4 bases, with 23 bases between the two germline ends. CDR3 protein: CASSPTLAAGFLYGYTF. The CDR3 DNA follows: TGTGCCAGCAGTCCTACGTTAGCGGCTGGGTTTCTCTATGGCTACACCTTC.

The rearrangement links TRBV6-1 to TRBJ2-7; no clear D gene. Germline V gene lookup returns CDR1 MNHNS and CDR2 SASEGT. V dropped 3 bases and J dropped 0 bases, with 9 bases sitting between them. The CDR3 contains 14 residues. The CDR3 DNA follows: TGTGCCAGCAGTGAGCGGAGTTCCTCCTACGAGCAGTACTTC. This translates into CASSERSSSYEQYF.

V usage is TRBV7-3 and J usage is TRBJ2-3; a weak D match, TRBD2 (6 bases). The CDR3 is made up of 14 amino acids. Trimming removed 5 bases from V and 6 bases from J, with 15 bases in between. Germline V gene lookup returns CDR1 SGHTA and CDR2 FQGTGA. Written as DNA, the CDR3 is TGTGCCAGCAGCACCGGGACTTTTGGGGATACGCAGTATTTT. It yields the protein CASSTGTFGDTQYF.

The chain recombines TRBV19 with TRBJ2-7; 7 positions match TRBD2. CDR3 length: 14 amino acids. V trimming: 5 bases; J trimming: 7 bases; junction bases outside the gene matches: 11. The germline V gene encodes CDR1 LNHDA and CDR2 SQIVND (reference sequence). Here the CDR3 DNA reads TGTGCCAGTAGTGGGGCGGGAGCCTTTGCGGAGCAGTACTTC. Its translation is CASSGAGAFAEQYF.

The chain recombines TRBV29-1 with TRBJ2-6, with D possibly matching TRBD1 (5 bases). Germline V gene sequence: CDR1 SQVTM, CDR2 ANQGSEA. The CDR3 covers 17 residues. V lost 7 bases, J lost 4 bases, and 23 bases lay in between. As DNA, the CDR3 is TGCAGCGCTGGCGAAAGGGGCGCTACGGACGGGGCCAACGTCCTGACTTTC. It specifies CSAGERGATDGANVLTF.

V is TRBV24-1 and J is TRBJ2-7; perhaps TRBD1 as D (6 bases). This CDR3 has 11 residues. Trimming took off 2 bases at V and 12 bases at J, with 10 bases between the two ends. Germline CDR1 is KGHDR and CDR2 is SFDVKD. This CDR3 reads CATSDSTGWYF. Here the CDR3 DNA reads TGTGCCACCAGTGATTCGACAGGTTGGTACTTC.

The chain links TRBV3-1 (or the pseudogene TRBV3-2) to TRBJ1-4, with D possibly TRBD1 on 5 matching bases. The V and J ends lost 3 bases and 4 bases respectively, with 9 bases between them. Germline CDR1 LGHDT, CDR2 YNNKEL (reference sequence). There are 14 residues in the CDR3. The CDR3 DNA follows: TGTGCCAGCAGCCAGCAGGGAAATAATGAAAAACTGTTTTTT. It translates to CASSQQGNNEKLFF.

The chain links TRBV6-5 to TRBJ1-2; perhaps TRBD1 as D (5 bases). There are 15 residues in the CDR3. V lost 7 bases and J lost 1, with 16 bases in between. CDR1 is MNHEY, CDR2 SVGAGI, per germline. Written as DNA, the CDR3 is TGTGCCAGCACCCAGGGAGGGGTTCATAACTATGGCTACACCTTC. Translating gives CASTQGGVHNYGYTF.

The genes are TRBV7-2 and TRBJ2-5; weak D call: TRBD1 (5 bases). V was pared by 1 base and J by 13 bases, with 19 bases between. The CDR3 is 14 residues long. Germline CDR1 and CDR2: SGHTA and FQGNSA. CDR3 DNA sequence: TGTGCCAGCAGCTTAGGGCAATGGGGCGGAGCCGGGTACTTC. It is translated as CASSLGQWGGAGYF. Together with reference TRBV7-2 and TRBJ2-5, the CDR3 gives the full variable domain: GAGVSQSPSNKVTEKGKDVELRCDPISGHTALYWYRQSLGQGLEFLIYFQGNSAPDKSGLPSDRFSAERTGGSVSTLTIQRTQQEDSAVYLCASSLGQWGGAGYFGPGTRLLVL.

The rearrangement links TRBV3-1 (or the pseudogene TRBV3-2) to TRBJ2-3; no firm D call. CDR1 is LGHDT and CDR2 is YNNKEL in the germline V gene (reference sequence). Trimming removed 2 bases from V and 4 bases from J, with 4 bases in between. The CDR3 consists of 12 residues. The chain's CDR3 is CASSQHPDTQYF. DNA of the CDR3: TGTGCCAGCAGCCAACATCCAGATACGCAGTATTTT.

CDR3 nucleotides: TGTGCCAGCAGTCCCGACAGGGGGGACAATGAGCAGTTCTTC. Protein: CASSPDRGDNEQFF. V is TRBV27 and J is TRBJ2-1; 9 positions match TRBD1. Germline V gene data show CDR1 as MNHEY and CDR2 as SMNVEV (reference sequence). The length of the CDR3 is 14 residues. J lost 5 bases, V lost 5 bases, and 4 bases had no gene match.

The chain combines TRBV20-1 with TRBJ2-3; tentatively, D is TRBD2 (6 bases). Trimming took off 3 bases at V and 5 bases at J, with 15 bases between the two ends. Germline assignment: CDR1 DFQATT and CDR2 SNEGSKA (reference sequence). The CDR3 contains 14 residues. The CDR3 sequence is CSASRQDGGDTQYF. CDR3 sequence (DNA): TGCAGTGCTAGTAGGCAGGACGGGGGAGATACGCAGTATTTT.

Here the CDR3 reads CASSEDRHTDNQPQHF. CDR3 nucleotide sequence: TGTGCCAGCAGTGAGGACAGACATACAGACAATCAGCCCCAGCATTTT. This chain links TRBV2 with TRBJ1-5; D may be TRBD1 (6 bases). Germline V gene sequence: CDR1 SNHLY, CDR2 FYNNEI. This CDR3 is 16 amino acids long. Between the trimmed V and J ends, which lost 3 bases and 3 bases, there was a span of 15 bases.

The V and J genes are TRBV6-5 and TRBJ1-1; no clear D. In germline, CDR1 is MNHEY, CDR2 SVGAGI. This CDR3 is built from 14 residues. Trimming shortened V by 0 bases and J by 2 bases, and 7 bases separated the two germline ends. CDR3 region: CASSYSGANTEAFF. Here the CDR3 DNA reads TGTGCCAGCAGTTACTCGGGCGCAAACACTGAAGCTTTCTTT.